The rows below give T cell receptor beta chains drawn from one sample of a study of T-cell memory formation after mild COVID-19. Via MiXCR, TCRdb re-called the 5' RACE reads, giving one row per CDR3 protein. Among roughly 600,000 distinct CDR3 sequences, approximately 19% were seen once, and the ten largest hold around 12%. The source material was PBMCs or a T cell subset sorted from them (not recorded which). Every receptor here comes from an adult woman who had mild COVID-19 (a few samples of this study predate the infection). Cell type and time point are not known. Each CDR3 is given with its conserved first and last residue. Fields, in order: CDR3 protein, J gene, V gene.

CDR3: CASSSGNLGSPLHF
J: TRBJ1-6
V: TRBV7-3

CDR3: CASSEGRLESSYEQYF
J: TRBJ2-7
V: TRBV2

CDR3: CASSFGPTGDTEAFF
J: TRBJ1-1
V: TRBV5-5

CDR3: CATSRAVLAGVYEQYF
J: TRBJ2-7
V: TRBV15

CDR3: CASSYSTLPDPGNVLTF
J: TRBJ2-6
V: TRBV6-5

CDR3: CASSPGYPLHEQFF
J: TRBJ2-1
V: TRBV5-6

CDR3: CASSEGDRAETQYF
J: TRBJ2-5
V: TRBV9

CDR3: CASSLRLEGTEAFF
J: TRBJ1-1
V: TRBV5-1

CDR3: CASSERFYNEQFF
J: TRBJ2-1
V: TRBV7-2

CDR3: CASSLVGGGRTDTQYF
J: TRBJ2-3
V: TRBV11-2

CDR3: CATSDPGQGGNTQYF
J: TRBJ2-3
V: TRBV24-1

CDR3: CASRRGVSPLHF
J: TRBJ1-6
V: TRBV6-5

CDR3: CASSEWGQKNTEAFF
J: TRBJ1-1
V: TRBV2

CDR3: CASRRGGGLVDTQYF
J: TRBJ2-3
V: TRBV12-3/TRBV12-4

CDR3: CASSTGDRELSTEAFF
J: TRBJ1-1
V: TRBV5-1

CDR3: CASGGTQGGELFF
J: TRBJ2-2
V: TRBV12-3/TRBV12-4

CDR3: CASSRGGLREQYF
J: TRBJ2-7
V: TRBV2

CDR3: CASSGGFTRNTEAFF
J: TRBJ1-1
V: TRBV6-1

CDR3: CASSVSPQGVDEQFF
J: TRBJ2-1
V: TRBV9

CDR3: CASSFWTGGGYEQYF
J: TRBJ2-7
V: TRBV5-4

CDR3: CRIQANTEAFF
J: TRBJ1-1
V: TRBV20-1

CDR3: CASSRWRDRGREKLFF
J: TRBJ1-4
V: TRBV7-3

CDR3: CASSQDATSGDYGYTF
J: TRBJ1-2
V: TRBV4-3

CDR3: CASRPSIGGGASTDTQYF
J: TRBJ2-3
V: TRBV7-8

CDR3: CAISDGSGGYYGYTF
J: TRBJ1-2
V: TRBV10-3

CDR3: CATSDPDRNYGYTF
J: TRBJ1-2
V: TRBV24-1

CDR3: CSVGQNTEAFF
J: TRBJ1-1
V: TRBV29-1

CDR3: CASSTTDRVAGELFF
J: TRBJ2-2
V: TRBV13

CDR3: CASTIFPGESYEQYF
J: TRBJ2-7
V: TRBV5-1

CDR3: CASSYNRGTSMNTEAFF
J: TRBJ1-1
V: TRBV6-2/TRBV6-3

CDR3: CASSLALGMQGNTEAFF
J: TRBJ1-1
V: TRBV5-1

CDR3: CASSLSEGGPYNEQFF
J: TRBJ2-1
V: TRBV11-2

CDR3: CASTGQIYPYEQYF
J: TRBJ2-7
V: TRBV5-1

CDR3: CASMPTTSQEQYF
J: TRBJ2-7
V: TRBV6-6

CDR3: CASSLSGTGMREQYF
J: TRBJ2-7
V: TRBV7-2

CDR3: CSAGFRDGYTF
J: TRBJ1-2
V: TRBV20-1

CDR3: CASSSGTDQANTEAFF
J: TRBJ1-1
V: TRBV7-9

CDR3: CSVEPGQGGETQYF
J: TRBJ2-5
V: TRBV29-1

CDR3: CASSESGDDTYEQYF
J: TRBJ2-7
V: TRBV2